This is a list of T cell receptor beta chains from one sample in a study of CD8+CD57+ T cells in acquired aplastic anemia. In TCRdb, the reads were re-called with MiXCR into one record per CDR3 protein. The table lists fewer than 200,000 distinct CDR3 sequences, roughly 63% of them singletons. Sequenced material: sorted CD4+, CD8+, or CD8+CD57+ T cells (not recorded which) from PBMCs. The source of these receptors is a human donor in good health. Both conserved end residues are part of each CDR3. D genes are given only for firm matches. Expanded clones get a size class; other rows say once, few or many, or leave the size out.

d_call	v_call	j_call	clone_size	cdr3_aa	cdr3_nt
.	TRBV20-1	TRBJ2-7	many	CSARGPGETYEQYF	TGCAGTGCTAGAGGGCCGGGAGAGACCTACGAGCAGTACTTC
.	TRBV10-3	TRBJ2-7	.	CAIHKGYEQYF	TGTGCCATTCACAAGGGCTACGAGCAGTACTTC
.	TRBV15	TRBJ1-1	.	CATSSGTFGPGAFF	TGTGCCACCAGCAGCGGGACCTTTGGGCCGGGAGCTTTCTTT
.	TRBV6-6	TRBJ1-6	many	CASSFDPDNNSPLHF	TGTGCCAGCAGTTTCGACCCAGACAATAATTCACCCCTCCACTTT
.	TRBV9	TRBJ1-4	.	CASSSREEGEKLFF	TGTGCCAGCAGCTCCCGGGAAGAGGGTGAAAAACTGTTTTTT
.	TRBV6-4	TRBJ1-2	.	CASSGGAGDLNYGYTF	TGTGCCAGCAGTGGGGGAGCGGGGGATCTGAACTATGGCTACACCTTC
.	TRBV10-3	TRBJ1-1	.	CAISETDDGNTEAFF	TGTGCCATCAGTGAGACCGACGACGGAAACACTGAAGCTTTCTTT
TRBD2	TRBV11-2	TRBJ2-5	.	CASSLASLGLAKETQYF	TGTGCCAGCAGCTTAGCATCCCTGGGACTAGCGAAAGAGACCCAGTACTTC
TRBD1	TRBV9	TRBJ2-1	.	CASSVDGRGSYNEQFF	TGTGCCAGCAGCGTAGACGGCAGGGGGTCGTACAATGAGCAGTTCTTC
TRBD2	TRBV7-2	TRBJ2-1	.	CASSQGSGGAPGEQFF	TGTGCCAGCAGCCAAGGAAGCGGGGGGGCCCCCGGTGAGCAGTTCTTC
.	TRBV7-6	TRBJ2-5	few	CASSLDGETQYF	TGTGCCAGCAGCTTAGATGGAGAGACCCAGTACTTC
TRBD2	TRBV7-8	TRBJ2-1	.	CASSPWPRRGIEQFF	TGTGCCAGCAGCCCATGGCCGCGGCGGGGGATTGAGCAGTTCTTC
TRBD2	TRBV7-6	TRBJ2-7	.	CASSSPSGYPYEQYF	TGTGCCAGCAGTTCCCCTAGCGGATATCCCTACGAGCAGTACTTC
.	TRBV12-3/TRBV12-4	TRBJ1-1	.	CASSESYEAFF	TGTGCCAGCAGTGAAAGTTATGAAGCTTTCTTT
TRBD1	TRBV7-2	TRBJ2-5	.	CASSLEPLGQAETQYF	TGTGCCAGCAGCTTAGAACCCCTCGGACAGGCGGAGACCCAGTACTTC
TRBD2	TRBV24-1	TRBJ2-2	.	CATSDPGLVRTGELFF	TGTGCCACCAGTGACCCGGGACTAGTCCGCACCGGGGAGCTGTTTTTT
TRBD2	TRBV4-1	TRBJ2-3	many	CASSQKSGGMAQYF	TGCGCCAGCAGCCAGAAATCCGGGGGGATGGCGCAGTATTTT
TRBD2	TRBV20-1	TRBJ2-7	.	CSARVPGLEADEQYF	TGCAGTGCTAGAGTCCCGGGACTAGAGGCTGATGAGCAGTACTTC
.	TRBV7-9	TRBJ1-4	.	CASSSLGLNEKLFF	TGTGCCAGCAGCTCCTTGGGTCTTAATGAAAAACTGTTTTTT
.	TRBV6-2/TRBV6-3	TRBJ2-3	once	CASRLPDTDTQYF	TGTGCCAGCAGGCTACCCGACACAGATACGCAGTATTTT
TRBD2	TRBV30	TRBJ2-3	.	CAWSLAGTDTQYF	TGTGCCTGGAGTCTAGCGGGCACAGATACGCAGTATTTT
.	TRBV5-1	TRBJ2-7	.	CASSLGLENEQYF	TGCGCCAGCAGCTTGGGCCTAGAAAACGAGCAGTACTTC
TRBD1	TRBV5-1	TRBJ2-3	few	CASSSDRGIITDTQYF	TGCGCCAGCAGCTCGGACAGGGGGATAATTACAGATACGCAGTATTTT
.	TRBV20-1	TRBJ1-4	few	CSAVPDNANEKLFF	TGCAGTGCGGTCCCGGACAACGCTAATGAAAAACTGTTTTTT
TRBD2	TRBV11-1	TRBJ2-7	.	CASSDPPAGAYEQYF	TGTGCCAGTAGCGACCCCCCAGCGGGAGCCTACGAGCAGTACTTC
.	TRBV20-1	TRBJ1-1	.	CSALVPRSTEAFF	TGCAGTGCCCTGGTTCCCAGGAGCACTGAAGCTTTCTTT
TRBD1	TRBV24-1	TRBJ2-1	.	CATSVRTLDRAYNEQFF	TGTGCCACCAGCGTGCGAACACTGGACAGGGCATACAATGAGCAGTTCTTC
.	TRBV2	TRBJ1-5	.	CASSGQGTGNQPQHF	TGTGCCAGCAGTGGTCAGGGAACCGGCAATCAGCCCCAGCATTTT
.	TRBV2	TRBJ2-2	.	CASSVAPGEGTGELFF	TGTGCCAGCAGCGTAGCTCCAGGGGAGGGCACCGGGGAGCTGTTTTTT
.	TRBV20-1	TRBJ2-2	.	CSARGEAGFGGELFF	TGCAGTGCTAGAGGGGAGGCCGGGTTTGGCGGGGAGCTGTTTTTT
.	TRBV2	TRBJ1-6	.	CASRRRLYNSPLHF	TGTGCCAGCAGGAGGCGTCTCTATAATTCACCCCTCCACTTT
TRBD1	TRBV19	TRBJ2-7	.	CASSMLGTGVNEQYF	TGTGCCAGTAGTATGCTCGGGACAGGGGTCAACGAGCAGTACTTC
.	TRBV24-1	TRBJ2-7	.	CATSDLVGYEQYF	TGTGCCACCAGTGATTTGGTCGGGTACGAGCAGTACTTC
TRBD1	TRBV20-1	TRBJ1-6	once	CSAIFADRPNSPLHF	TGCAGTGCTATTTTCGCGGACAGGCCGAATTCACCCCTCCACTTT
.	TRBV2	TRBJ2-7	.	CASSLIGELSSYEKYF	TGTGCCAGCAGTTTAATCGGAGAGTTGAGCTCCTACGAGAAGTACTTC
.	TRBV7-8	TRBJ1-1	.	CASSFGVMNTEAFF	TGTGCCAGCAGCTTTGGGGTCATGAACACTGAAGCTTTCTTT
TRBD1	TRBV19	TRBJ2-7	few	CASSISQGYEQYF	TGTGCCAGTAGTATATCACAGGGGTACGAGCAGTACTTC
.	TRBV7-9	TRBJ2-1	once	CASSLGWESSYNEQFF	TGTGCCAGCAGCTTAGGGTGGGAGAGCTCCTACAATGAGCAGTTCTTC
.	TRBV19	TRBJ2-7	.	CASSMDDYYEQYF	TGTGCCAGTAGTATGGATGACTACTACGAGCAGTACTTC
.	TRBV2	TRBJ1-6	.	CASKGGRSSYNSPLHF	TGTGCCAGCAAGGGAGGCCGGAGCTCCTATAATTCACCCCTCCACTTT
.	TRBV19	TRBJ2-5	.	CASSVQGEVETQYF	TGTGCCAGTAGTGTTCAGGGTGAGGTAGAGACCCAGTACTTC
.	TRBV9	TRBJ1-1	.	CASSGGTQERVTEAFF	TGTGCCAGCAGCGGCGGGACCCAAGAGCGTGTCACTGAAGCTTTCTTT
.	TRBV11-3	TRBJ2-1	many	CASSLPGRPTSEQFF	TGTGCCAGCAGCTTACCCGGACGGCCAACTAGTGAGCAGTTCTTC
.	TRBV7-9	TRBJ2-5	.	CASSLVGGLSETQYF	TGTGCCAGCAGCTTAGTTGGGGGTTTGAGTGAGACCCAGTACTTC
.	TRBV6-5	TRBJ2-7	many	CASSYTGTGAYEQYF	TGTGCCAGCAGTTACACGGGTACCGGGGCCTACGAGCAGTACTTC
.	TRBV20-1	TRBJ1-2	few	CSARDPGSLGYTF	TGCAGTGCTAGAGATCCAGGGAGCCTAGGCTACACCTTC
TRBD1	TRBV5-6	TRBJ2-1	.	CASTRTGYNEQFF	TGTGCCAGCACCCGGACAGGTTACAATGAGCAGTTCTTC
TRBD2	TRBV10-3	TRBJ2-2	.	CAALRLAGTGELFF	TGTGCCGCCCTTCGGCTAGCGGGCACCGGGGAGCTGTTTTTT
.	TRBV27	TRBJ2-1	.	CASSFWTRTNEQFF	TGTGCCAGCAGTTTTTGGACTCGCACCAATGAGCAGTTCTTC
TRBD2	TRBV20-1	TRBJ2-7	.	CSARKAGGTYEQYF	TGCAGTGCTAGGAAAGCGGGAGGAACCTACGAGCAGTACTTC
.	TRBV29-1	TRBJ1-3	.	CSVEVGDTIYF	TGCAGCGTTGAAGTGGGAGACACCATATATTTT
TRBD1	TRBV7-9	TRBJ1-1	.	CASSLQGEDTEAFF	TGTGCCAGCAGCCTCCAGGGGGAAGACACTGAAGCTTTCTTT